This TCR beta chain was sequenced in a study of response to subunit inactivated influenza vaccine. A word on this clonotype: The antigen is unknown.

Whole-study results and caveats: The authors put forward the suggestion that each seasonal influenza vaccination may bring in only a limited number of new T cells.

TCRdb re-analysed the RT-PCR reads in MiXCR, keeping a single row per CDR3 protein. Of hundreds of thousands of distinct CDR3 sequences listed, roughly 20% were seen once; the top ten hold under 13%. The receptor's source is a man in his fifties who received an inactivated influenza vaccine. Material: PBMCs from blood, obtained roughly 5 days after vaccination.

CDR3 in DNA: TGTGCCAGCAGCCGCCTTAACAGAGCCTACAATGAGCAGTTCTTC. It encodes CASSRLNRAYNEQFF. This sequence joins TRBV9 and TRBJ2-1, with no clear D. CDR1 and CDR2 from the germline V gene are SGDLS and YYNGEE. CDR3 length: 15 amino acids. Trimming took off 4 bases at V and 2 bases at J, with 13 bases between the two ends.